Following are 13 T cell receptor beta chains from one sample sequenced in a study of CXCR3-negative and CXCR3-positive naive CD8 T cells. The study's findings and limits: CXCR3-positive naive cells carried more hydrophobic TRB CDR3s than CXCR3-negative naive cells did.

Libraries were UMI-labeled 5' RACE TRB cDNA. TCRdb reprocessed the 5' RACE reads; each CDR3 protein has one entry and no DNA is given. The sample data list about 63,000 distinct CDR3 sequences. Their cognate antigens are unknown. Source material: naive CXCR3+ CD8+ T cells from blood. Subset reported: CD45RO-CCR7+CD27+CD95- naive CD8+ T cells expressing CXCR3 (TNR3+). The source is a human donor in good health. Some clones in this sample may be carry-over from other donors' samples.

The rearrangement uses TRBV7-8 and TRBJ2-1. Germline CDR1 reads SGHVS; CDR2 reads FQNEAQ. The CDR3 loop spans 15 amino acids. The CDR3 region is CASSLALSSYNEQFF.

The CDR3: CASSLGLALYNEQFF. The chain joins TRBV5-1 to TRBJ2-1. This CDR3 region has 15 residues. CDR1 is SGHRS, CDR2 YFSETQ, per germline.

V is TRBV29-1 and J is TRBJ2-2; TCRdb designates TRBD1, a call that cannot be tested without DNA. The germline V gene encodes CDR1 SQVTM and CDR2 ANQGSEA. The CDR3 contains 13 residues. The CDR3 is CSVAQGATGELFF.

This chain's CDR3 is CACLGTDTNYGYTF. This chain connects TRBV30 to TRBJ1-2; TCRdb's D call, TRBD1, is unchecked because there is no DNA. Germline assignment: CDR1 GTSNPN and CDR2 SVGIG (reference sequence). This CDR3 comprises 14 residues.

CDR3 sequence reads: CASSAGQGIDTQYF. The chain links TRBV9 to TRBJ2-3; TCRdb reports TRBD1, a call that lacks DNA to check it against. The CDR3 runs 14 residues. Germline V gene data show CDR1 as SGDLS and CDR2 as YYNGEE. Based on the CDR3 plus reference TRBV9 and TRBJ2-3, the full variable domain is DSGVTQTPKHLITATGQRVTLRCSPRSGDLSVYWYQQSLDQGLQFLIQYYNGEERAKGNILERFSAQQFPDLHSELNLSSLELGDSALYFCASSAGQGIDTQYFGPGTRLTVL.

The CDR3 spells CASTGGTTDTQYF. The gene calls are TRBV12-3 or TRBV12-4 and TRBJ2-3; TCRdb lists TRBD1, though no DNA is available to test this call. CDR3 length equals 13 residues.

V gene TRBV21-1 combines with J gene TRBJ2-3; checking the TCRdb D call of TRBD1 is not possible without DNA. TRBV21-1 is labeled a pseudogene. This CDR3 region has 19 residues. The CDR3 protein is CASSCVLCKNRTCTDTQYF.

The chain recombines TRBV29-1 with TRBJ2-7; TCRdb picks TRBD1, but there is no DNA to check that call. The CDR3 consists of 13 residues. Germline CDR1 SQVTM, CDR2 ANQGSEA. This CDR3 reads CSVRGGYSYEQYF.

The rearrangement uses TRBV2 and TRBJ2-7; the TCRdb call, TRBD2, lacks DNA for checking. There are 14 residues in the CDR3. Looked up from germline, CDR1 is SNHLY and CDR2 is FYNNEI. This CDR3 reads CASGFGLADYEQYF.

The chain is built from TRBV20-1 and TRBJ1-3; lacking DNA, the TRBD1 call made by TCRdb goes unchecked. CDR3 length: 17 amino acids. Looked up from germline, CDR1 is DFQATT and CDR2 is SNEGSKA (reference sequence). CDR3 amino acids: CSARDHHPGDPGNTIYF.

This clonotype ranks as medium-sized (0.01 to 0.1%) in terms of frequency. The chain employs TRBV29-1 and TRBJ2-3; the TCRdb D gene call, TRBD2, has no DNA to confirm it. The germline gives CDR1 SQVTM, CDR2 ANQGSEA. This CDR3 is built from 14 residues. This CDR3 is CSVPPSGGPDTQYF.

The gene calls are TRBV5-1 and TRBJ2-7; with no DNA, the TCRdb D assignment of TRBD1 cannot be verified. Germline lookup yields CDR1 SGHRS and CDR2 YFSETQ. The CDR3 loop spans 14 amino acids. The CDR3 reads CASSRGDRGNEQYF.

The rearrangement uses TRBV7-9 and TRBJ2-1; TCRdb indicates TRBD1, and absent DNA this call remains unverified. Germline CDR1 is SEHNR and CDR2 is FQNEAQ (reference sequence). The CDR3 extends over 20 amino acids. The CDR3 region is CASSLEPHLNSAGKRNEQFF.